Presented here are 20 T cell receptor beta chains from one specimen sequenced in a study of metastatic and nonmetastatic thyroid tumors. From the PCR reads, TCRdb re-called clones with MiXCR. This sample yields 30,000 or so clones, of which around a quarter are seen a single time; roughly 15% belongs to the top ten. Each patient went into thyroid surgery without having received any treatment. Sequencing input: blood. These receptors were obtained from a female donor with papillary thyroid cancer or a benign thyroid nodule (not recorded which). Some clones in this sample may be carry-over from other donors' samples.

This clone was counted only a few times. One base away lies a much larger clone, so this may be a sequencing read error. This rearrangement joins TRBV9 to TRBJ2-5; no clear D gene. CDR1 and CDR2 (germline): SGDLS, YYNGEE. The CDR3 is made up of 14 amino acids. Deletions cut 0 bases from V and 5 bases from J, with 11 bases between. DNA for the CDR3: TGTGCCAGCAGCGTAGGCGACCTCGGGGAGACCCAGTACTTC. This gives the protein CASSVGDLGETQYF.

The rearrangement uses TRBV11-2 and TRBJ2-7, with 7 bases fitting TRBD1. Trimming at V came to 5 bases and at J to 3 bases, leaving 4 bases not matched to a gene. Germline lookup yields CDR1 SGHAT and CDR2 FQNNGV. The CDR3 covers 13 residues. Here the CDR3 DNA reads TGTGCCAGCAGCCCGGGGACAGTCTACGAGCAGTACTTC. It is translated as CASSPGTVYEQYF.

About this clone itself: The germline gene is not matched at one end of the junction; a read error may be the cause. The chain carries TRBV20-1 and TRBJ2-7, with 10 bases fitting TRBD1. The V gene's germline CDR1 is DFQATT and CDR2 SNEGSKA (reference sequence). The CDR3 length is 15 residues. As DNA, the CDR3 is TGCAGTGCCTCACCCGGGACAGGGGACTCCTACGAGAAGTACTTC. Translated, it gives CSASPGTGDSYEKYF.

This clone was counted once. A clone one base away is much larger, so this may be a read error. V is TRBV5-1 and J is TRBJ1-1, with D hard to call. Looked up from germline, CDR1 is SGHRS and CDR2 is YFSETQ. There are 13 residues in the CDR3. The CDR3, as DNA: TGCGCCAGCGGCTTCAGATCGAACACTCAAGCTTTCTTT. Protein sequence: CASGFRSNTQAFF.

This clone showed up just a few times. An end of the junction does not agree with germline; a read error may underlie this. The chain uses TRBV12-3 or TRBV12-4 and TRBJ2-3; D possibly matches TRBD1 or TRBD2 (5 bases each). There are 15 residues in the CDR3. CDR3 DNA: TGTGCCAGCAGTTCCTGGACATCTAGCACAGATACGCAGTACTTT. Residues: CASSSWTSSTDTQYF.

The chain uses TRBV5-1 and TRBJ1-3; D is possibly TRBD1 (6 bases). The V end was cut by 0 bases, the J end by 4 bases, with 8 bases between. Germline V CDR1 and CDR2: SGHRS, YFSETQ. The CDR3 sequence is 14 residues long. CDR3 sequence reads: CASSLEGGGNTIYF. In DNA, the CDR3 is TGCGCCAGCAGCTTGGAGGGGGGCGGAAACACCATATATTTT.

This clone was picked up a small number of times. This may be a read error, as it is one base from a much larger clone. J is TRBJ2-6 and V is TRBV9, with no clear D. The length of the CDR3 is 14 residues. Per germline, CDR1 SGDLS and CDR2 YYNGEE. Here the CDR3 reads CASSAYSGDNVLTF. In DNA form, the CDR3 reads TGTGCCAGCAGCGCGTACTCTGGGGACAACGTCCTGACTTTC.

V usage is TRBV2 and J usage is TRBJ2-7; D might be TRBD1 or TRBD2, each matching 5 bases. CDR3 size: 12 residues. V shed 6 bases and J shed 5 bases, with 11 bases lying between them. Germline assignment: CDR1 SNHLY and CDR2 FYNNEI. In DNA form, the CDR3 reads TGTGCCAGCAGGGTTCCGGGGCACGAGCAGTACTTC. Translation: CASRVPGHEQYF.

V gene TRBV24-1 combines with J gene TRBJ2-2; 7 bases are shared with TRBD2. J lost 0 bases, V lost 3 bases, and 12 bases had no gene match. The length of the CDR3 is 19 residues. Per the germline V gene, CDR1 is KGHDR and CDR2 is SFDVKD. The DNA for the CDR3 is TGTGCCACCAGTGATCCCCGGGTCGTGGCGGGGGCGAACACCGGGGAGCTGTTTTTT. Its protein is CATSDPRVVAGANTGELFF.

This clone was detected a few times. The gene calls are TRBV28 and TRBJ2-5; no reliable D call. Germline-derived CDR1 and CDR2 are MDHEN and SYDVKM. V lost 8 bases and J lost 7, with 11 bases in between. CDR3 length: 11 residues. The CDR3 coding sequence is TGTGCCAGCCGGACCGCGCTGACCCAGTACTTC. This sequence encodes CASRTALTQYF.

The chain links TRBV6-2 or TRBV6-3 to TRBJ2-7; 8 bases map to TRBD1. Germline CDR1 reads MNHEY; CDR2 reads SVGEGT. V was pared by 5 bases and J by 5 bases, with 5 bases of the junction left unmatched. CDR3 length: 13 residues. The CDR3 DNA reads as TGTGCCAGCAGTCTGGACAGGGTCAACGAGCAGTACTTC. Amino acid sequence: CASSLDRVNEQYF.

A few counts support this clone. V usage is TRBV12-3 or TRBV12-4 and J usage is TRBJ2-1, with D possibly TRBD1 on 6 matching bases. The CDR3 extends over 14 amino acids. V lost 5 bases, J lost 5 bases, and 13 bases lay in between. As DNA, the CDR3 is TGTGCCAGCAGTGTGGACAGAGCTAACAATGAGCAGTTCTTC. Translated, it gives CASSVDRANNEQFF.

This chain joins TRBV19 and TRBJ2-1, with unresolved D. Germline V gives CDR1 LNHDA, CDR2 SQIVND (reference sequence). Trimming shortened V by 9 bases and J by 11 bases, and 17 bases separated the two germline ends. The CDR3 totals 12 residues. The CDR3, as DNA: TGTGCCAGCAGCCCCGCGACCTGGCAGCAGTTCTTC. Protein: CASSPATWQQFF.

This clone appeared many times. CDR3 amino acids: CASSGTSGSGANVLTF. In DNA form, the CDR3 reads TGTGCCAGCAGCGGGACTAGCGGCTCTGGGGCCAACGTCCTGACTTTC. The chain is built from TRBV4-2 and TRBJ2-6; 11 nucleotides agree with TRBD2. Germline lookup yields CDR1 LGHNA and CDR2 YNFKEQ. The CDR3 is 16 amino acids. Germline trimming cut 5 bases from V and 0 bases from J; bases unmatched to any gene: 0.

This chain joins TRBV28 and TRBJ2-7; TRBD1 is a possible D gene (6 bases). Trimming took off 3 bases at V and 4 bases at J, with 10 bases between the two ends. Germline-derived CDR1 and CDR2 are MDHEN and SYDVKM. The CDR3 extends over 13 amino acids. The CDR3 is CASSLQGIYEQYF. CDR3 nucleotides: TGTGCCAGCAGTTTGCAGGGGATTTACGAGCAGTACTTC. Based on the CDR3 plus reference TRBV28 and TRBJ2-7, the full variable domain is DVKVTQSSRYLVKRTGEKVFLECVQDMDHENMFWYRQDPGLGLRLIYFSYDVKMKEKGDIPEGYSVSREKKERFSLILESASTNQTSMYLCASSLQGIYEQYFGPGTRLTVT.

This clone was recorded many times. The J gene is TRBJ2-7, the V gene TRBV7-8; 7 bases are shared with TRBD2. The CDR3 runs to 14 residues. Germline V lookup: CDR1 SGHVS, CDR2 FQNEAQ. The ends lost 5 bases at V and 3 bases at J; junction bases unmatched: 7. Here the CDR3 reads CASSPVGGSYEQYF. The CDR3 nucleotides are TGTGCCAGCAGCCCGGTCGGGGGGAGCTACGAGCAGTACTTC.

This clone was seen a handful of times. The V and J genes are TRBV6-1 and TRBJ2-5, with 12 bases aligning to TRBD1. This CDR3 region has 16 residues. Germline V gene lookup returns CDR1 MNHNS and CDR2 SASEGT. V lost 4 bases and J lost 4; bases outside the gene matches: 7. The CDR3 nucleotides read TGTGCCAGCAGTGTTGGATCGGGACAGGGGGCAGAGACCCAGTACTTC. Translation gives CASSVGSGQGAETQYF.

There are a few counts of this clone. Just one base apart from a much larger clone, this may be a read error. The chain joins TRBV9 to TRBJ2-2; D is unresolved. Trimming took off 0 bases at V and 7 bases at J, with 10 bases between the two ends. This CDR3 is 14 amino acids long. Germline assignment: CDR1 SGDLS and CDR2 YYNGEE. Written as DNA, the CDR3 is TGTGCCAGCAGCGTAGGGCGCTCCAGCGGGGAGCTGTTTTTT. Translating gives CASSVGRSSGELFF.

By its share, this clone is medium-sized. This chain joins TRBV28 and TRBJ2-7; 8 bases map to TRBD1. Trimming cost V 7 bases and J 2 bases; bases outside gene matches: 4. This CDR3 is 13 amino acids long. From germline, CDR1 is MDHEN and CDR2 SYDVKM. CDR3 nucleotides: TGTGCCAGCAAAAGGACAGGGACCTACGAGCAGTACTTC. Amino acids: CASKRTGTYEQYF.

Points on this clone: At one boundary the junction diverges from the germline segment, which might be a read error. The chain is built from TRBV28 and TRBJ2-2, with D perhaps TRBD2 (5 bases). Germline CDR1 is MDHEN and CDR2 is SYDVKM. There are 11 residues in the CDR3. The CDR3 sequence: CASKSFGEMFF. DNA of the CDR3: TGTGCCAGCAAGTCTTTCGGGGAGATGTTTTTT.